This is a list of T cell receptor beta chains from one sample in a study of T cell responses to AZD1222 COVID-19 vaccine. TCRdb's copy holds only in-frame clones and misses some; the assay was immunoSEQ multiplex PCR. This sample has some 120,000 clones, with approximately 83% found just once. The specimen was peripheral blood, collected on day 0 of AZD1222 vaccination. All receptors derive from an adult in good health. Each CDR3 is given with its conserved first and last residue. A D gene is named only where the DNA matches it firmly. Expanded clones are given a class, and other clones once, few, many or no size at all.

j_gene | v_gene | abundance | d_gene | CDR3aa | CDR3nt
TRBJ1-5 | TRBV6-4 | . | . | CASSDSLNQPQHF | TGTGCCAGCAGTGACAGCCTCAATCAGCCCCAGCATTTT
TRBJ1-3 | TRBV7-2 | . | . | CASSPRRSLGNTIYF | TGTGCCAGCAGCCCCCGACGATCACTTGGAAACACCATATATTTT
TRBJ1-1 | TRBV20-1 | . | . | CSASGQSDAFF | TGCAGTGCTTCCGGACAGTCCGACGCTTTCTTT
TRBJ1-2 | TRBV4-1 | few | . | CASSHRVTNYGYTF | TGCGCCAGCAGCCATAGAGTAACTAACTATGGCTACACCTTC
TRBJ2-7 | TRBV6-2/TRBV6-3 | few | TRBD1 | CASSYSGRGLSWEQYF | TGTGCCAGCAGTTACTCGGGCAGGGGGCTTTCGTGGGAGCAGTACTTC
TRBJ1-1 | TRBV7-6 | . | TRBD1 | CASSPPRGRGTEAFF | TGTGCCAGCAGCCCGCCCAGGGGGCGAGGGACTGAAGCTTTCTTT
TRBJ1-4 | TRBV4-3 | . | . | CASSQRGVPNEKLFF | TGCGCCAGCAGCCAAAGGGGAGTGCCTAATGAAAAACTGTTTTTT
TRBJ2-5 | TRBV5-5 | . | . | CASSLKETQYF | TGTGCCAGCAGCTTAAAAGAGACCCAGTACTTC
TRBJ2-4 | TRBV3-1/TRBV3-2 | once | TRBD2 | CASSQRTSGGVSYF | TGTGCCAGCAGCCAGCGGACTAGCGGAGGTGTTTCGTACTTC
TRBJ1-1 | TRBV5-6 | . | . | CASRPQVMNTEAFF | TGTGCCAGCAGACCACAGGTCATGAACACTGAAGCTTTCTTT
TRBJ2-7 | TRBV9 | once | . | CASSLGTDSYEQYF | TGTGCCAGCAGCCTTGGGACGGACTCCTACGAGCAGTACTTC
TRBJ2-3 | TRBV5-1 | . | . | CASSLGSTADTQYF | TGCGCCAGCAGCCTGGGGAGCACGGCAGATACGCAGTATTTT
TRBJ2-7 | TRBV6-5 | . | . | CASSRGGAEDEQYF | TGTGCCAGCAGCCGCGGCGGGGCGGAGGACGAGCAGTACTTC
TRBJ1-1 | TRBV7-2 | . | . | CASSLDWRVRNTEAFF | TGTGCCAGCAGCTTAGACTGGAGGGTCAGGAACACTGAAGCTTTCTTT
TRBJ1-3 | TRBV7-8 | . | . | CASSFQGGGNTIYF | TGTGCCAGCAGCTTCCAGGGAGGCGGAAACACCATATATTTT
TRBJ1-1 | TRBV9 | . | TRBD1 | CASSQSGTGKTEAFF | TGTGCCAGCAGCCAATCCGGGACAGGAAAGACTGAAGCTTTCTTT
TRBJ2-3 | TRBV27 | . | . | CASRPQGSSDTQYF | TGTGCCAGCAGGCCGCAGGGGTCTTCGGATACGCAGTATTTT
TRBJ1-2 | TRBV14 | . | . | CASSQDYNNNYGYTF | TGTGCCAGCAGCCAAGATTACAACAATAACTATGGCTACACCTTC
TRBJ2-7 | TRBV5-4 | . | TRBD2 | CASSRAGGGYEQYF | TGTGCCAGCAGCCGAGCGGGAGGGGGGTACGAGCAGTACTTC
TRBJ1-3 | TRBV24-1 | . | . | CATSGGIGNTIYF | TGTGCCACCAGTGGGGGGATTGGAAACACCATATATTTT
TRBJ1-5 | TRBV7-2 | . | TRBD1 | CASSFGQGLQPQHF | TGTGCCAGCAGCTTTGGACAGGGTTTACAGCCCCAGCATTTT
TRBJ2-7 | TRBV7-9 | . | . | CASSSRLYDYEQYF | TGTGCCAGCAGCTCGAGACTATACGACTACGAGCAGTACTTC
TRBJ1-5 | TRBV9 | . | . | CASSVGIGVSNQPQHF | TGTGCCAGCAGCGTAGGGATAGGGGTTAGCAATCAGCCCCAGCATTTT
TRBJ1-2 | TRBV6-5 | . | . | CAISKAYGYTF | TGTGCCATTTCTAAGGCCTATGGCTACACCTTC
TRBJ1-1 | TRBV7-9 | . | . | CASSLGQNTEAFF | TGTGCCAGCAGCTTAGGGCAGAACACTGAAGCTTTCTTT
TRBJ2-4 | TRBV11-1 | . | . | CASSLVTRGQVGIQYF | TGTGCCAGCAGCTTAGTAACGCGGGGGCAGGTCGGCATTCAGTACTTC
TRBJ1-2 | TRBV5-1 | . | . | CASSLGTVRGYTF | TGCGCCAGCAGCTTGGGGACAGTGAGGGGCTACACCTTC
TRBJ2-1 | TRBV7-2 | . | TRBD2 | CASSPYLAGGDEQFF | TGTGCCAGCAGCCCTTATTTAGCGGGGGGAGATGAGCAGTTCTTC
TRBJ2-3 | TRBV7-3 | . | TRBD2 | CASSLAGVDTQYF | TGTGCCAGCAGCTTAGCGGGAGTGGATACGCAGTATTTT
TRBJ1-3 | TRBV15 | once | . | CATSRDRGRTGNTIYF | TGTGCCACCAGCAGAGATCGGGGCAGAACTGGAAACACCATATATTTT
TRBJ2-7 | TRBV2 | . | . | CASTRDAGSYEQYF | TGTGCCAGCACCCGGGACGCCGGCTCCTACGAGCAGTACTTC
TRBJ2-7 | TRBV11-2 | . | . | CASSLGFTTTSYEQYF | TGTGCCAGCAGCTTAGGGTTCACCACCACGTCCTACGAGCAGTACTTC
TRBJ2-7 | TRBV18 | . | TRBD2 | CASSPRAGGPYEQYF | TGTGCCAGCTCACCACGGGCGGGAGGGCCATACGAGCAGTACTTC
TRBJ2-1 | TRBV7-2 | . | . | CASSLALARTYNEQFF | TGTGCCAGCAGCTTAGCGCTCGCCAGGACCTACAATGAGCAGTTCTTC
TRBJ2-3 | TRBV13 | . | TRBD2 | CASSLAGGLGTDTQYF | TGTGCCAGCAGCCTAGCGGGAGGGTTGGGGACAGATACGCAGTATTTT
TRBJ2-3 | TRBV3-1/TRBV3-2 | . | . | CASSQEANKHTDTQYF | TGTGCCAGCAGCCAAGAGGCTAATAAGCACACAGATACGCAGTATTTT
TRBJ1-2 | TRBV30 | . | TRBD1 | CAWSVGTGLGYTF | TGTGCCTGGAGTGTCGGGACAGGGCTTGGCTACACCTTC
TRBJ1-1 | TRBV5-6 | . | . | CASSLGLPDQGAFF | TGTGCCAGCAGCTTGGGACTACCCGACCAGGGGGCTTTCTTT
TRBJ1-5 | TRBV7-8 | few | . | CASSSDRRGNQPQHF | TGTGCCAGCAGCTCGGACAGAAGGGGCAATCAGCCCCAGCATTTT
TRBJ2-7 | TRBV19 | . | . | CASSPLKGYEQYF | TGTGCCAGTAGTCCCCTCAAAGGCTACGAGCAGTACTTC
TRBJ1-3 | TRBV5-4 | . | . | CASSLADLGTGNTIYF | TGTGCCAGCAGCTTGGCGGACCTCGGAACCGGAAACACCATATATTTT
TRBJ2-2 | TRBV18 | . | . | CASSPQSVARIGGTGELFF | TGTGCCAGCTCACCACAATCGGTGGCTCGTATAGGAGGCACCGGGGAGCTGTTTTTT
TRBJ1-1 | TRBV18 | . | TRBD1 | CASSPPQGADTEAFF | TGTGCCAGCTCACCACCCCAGGGGGCAGACACTGAAGCTTTCTTT
TRBJ2-2 | TRBV4-1 | . | . | CASSQVPYKAGELFF | TGCGCCAGCAGCCAAGTTCCCTACAAAGCCGGGGAGCTGTTTTTT
TRBJ2-7 | TRBV12-3/TRBV12-4 | . | . | CASRQGYEQYF | TGTGCCAGCAGACAGGGCTACGAGCAGTACTTC
TRBJ1-5 | TRBV19 | . | TRBD1 | CASSDRVGQPQHF | TGTGCCAGTAGTGACAGGGTGGGTCAGCCCCAGCATTTT